This T cell receptor beta chain was recovered during a study of tumor and adjacent non-tumor tissue in lung cancer. Study-wide context: Histology: eleven to twelve adenocarcinoma, a couple of squamous cell carcinoma, 1 small cell lung cancer. Whole-study results and caveats: Patients with more diverse tumor TCRs had worse survival. In normal lung, the top 100 clones were significantly more dominant than in tumor. TCR diversity was significantly greater in tumor than normal lung tissue.

On this clonotype itself: Its antigen is still unknown. A read error may produce the germline difference seen at one junction end.

This sample's RNA came from whole unsorted tissue. More than 3 cm separated this lung sample from the edge of the tumor. The library came from three nested PCR rounds adapted from ARM-PCR protocols. A single record per CDR3 protein comes from TCRdb applying MiXCR to the multiplex PCR reads. The data show 40,000 or so distinct CDR3 sequences, approximately 61% seen once. CDR3 size: 13 residues. The germline V gene encodes CDR1 LNHDA and CDR2 SQIVND (reference sequence). The chain combines TRBV19 with TRBJ2-2; tentatively, D is TRBD2 (5 bases). The source is a man in his fifties or sixties with non-small cell lung cancer. The sequenced sample consisted of distant non-tumor lung tissue. CDR3 DNA: TGTGTCAGTAGCCCCGGGGATACCGGGGAGCTGTTTTTT. Amino acids: CVSSPGDTGELFF.